What follows are 21 T cell receptor beta chains derived from one specimen sequenced in a study of blood T cells in healthy people across ages. A sample-barcoded 5' primer and a J-beta primer mix were used in a second PCR of roughly 6 to 11 cycles. From the 5' RACE reads, TCRdb called clonotypes with MiXCR, one entry per CDR3 protein. The data contain more than 1,000,000 distinct CDR3 sequences, almost 25% of them singletons. This sample was also put to use in a study of T cells of mothers and their children.

The sample taken for sequencing was blood. The receptors come from a girl aged 2 to 10 in good health.

This clonotype was counted between two and nine times. The chain links TRBV12-3 or TRBV12-4 to TRBJ1-1; D gene ambiguous. This CDR3 has 15 amino acids. V was cut by 0 bases and J by 4 bases, with 12 bases left in between. The CDR3 region is CASSLALIQGTEAFF. CDR3 bases: TGTGCCAGCAGTTTAGCGCTGATACAAGGCACTGAAGCTTTCTTT.

This chain joins TRBV7-2 and TRBJ2-5; 9 bases match TRBD2. Unmatched junction bases numbered 12, after V lost 1 base and J lost 6 bases. This CDR3 contains 17 residues. Germline V gives CDR1 SGHTA, CDR2 FQGNSA. This CDR3 reads CASSLGEGLALLKTQYF. The CDR3 DNA reads TGTGCCAGCAGCTTAGGGGAGGGACTAGCTCTTTTAAAGACCCAGTACTTC.

The chain combines TRBV29-1 with TRBJ2-1, with D perhaps matching TRBD2 (6 bases). The CDR3 spans 17 residues. Between the trimmed V and J ends, which lost 4 bases and 4 bases, there was a span of 23 bases. The germline gives CDR1 SQVTM, CDR2 ANQGSEA. CDR3 residues: CSVGSRSGGVGYNEQFF. CDR3 bases: TGCAGCGTTGGCAGCAGGTCCGGGGGAGTTGGGTACAATGAGCAGTTCTTC.

This chain uses TRBV12-3 or TRBV12-4 with TRBJ1-1, with D possibly matching TRBD1 (5 bases). The CDR3 runs 15 residues. Between the trimmed V and J ends, which lost 9 bases and 3 bases, there was a span of 20 bases. The CDR3 reads CASGQGMEWDTEAFF. CDR3 nucleotides: TGTGCCAGTGGGCAGGGCATGGAGTGGGACACTGAAGCTTTCTTT.

This clonotype has a handful of counts. This chain links TRBV20-1 with TRBJ2-1; 9 bases map to TRBD2. This CDR3 spans 15 amino acids. Germline V gene data show CDR1 as DFQATT and CDR2 as SNEGSKA (reference sequence). Trimming removed 1 base from V and 6 bases from J; junction bases left unmatched: 7. The CDR3 DNA sequence: TGCAGTGCTAGAGCCCCGACTAGCGGAGTCAATGAGCAGTTCTTC. This gives the protein CSARAPTSGVNEQFF.

V and J are TRBV6-4 and TRBJ2-6; 8 bases agree with TRBD1. J lost 0 bases, V lost 0 bases, and 4 bases had no gene match. Germline CDR1 and CDR2: MRHNA and SNTAGT. There are 18 residues in the CDR3. CDR3 bases: TGTGCCAGCAGTGACTCAACAGGGGGAGTCTCTGGGGCCAACGTCCTGACTTTC. It specifies CASSDSTGGVSGANVLTF.

This sequence joins TRBV12-3 or TRBV12-4 and TRBJ2-1, with D unresolved. The V and J ends lost 3 bases and 0 bases respectively, with 9 bases between them. This CDR3 comprises 15 residues. The CDR3 spells CASSFGESSYNEQFF. The CDR3 DNA sequence: TGTGCCAGCAGTTTCGGAGAGTCCTCCTACAATGAGCAGTTCTTC.

This clonotype was counted between two and nine times. The rearrangement links TRBV12-3 or TRBV12-4 to TRBJ2-5; D is unclear. V was pared by 4 bases and J by 7 bases, with 10 bases between. The CDR3 sequence is 12 residues long. CDR3 region: CASSSTLGTQYF. The CDR3 DNA is TGTGCCAGCAGTTCAACATTGGGGACCCAGTACTTC.

Only a few counts were recorded for this clonotype. The gene calls are TRBV7-9 and TRBJ2-1; the D gene could be TRBD1 or TRBD2 (5 bases each). Germline V CDR1 and CDR2: SEHNR, FQNEAQ (reference sequence). With 5 bases removed from V and 2 bases from J, the gap between germline ends came to 16 bases. The CDR3 length is 16 residues. In nucleotides, the CDR3 is TGTGCCAGCAGCCCCCGTGGGGGATTCGCCTACAATGAGCAGTTCTTC. It yields the protein CASSPRGGFAYNEQFF.

This clonotype was seen more than once but under ten times. The V call is TRBV21-1, the J call TRBJ2-2. TRBV21-1 is designated a pseudogene. The CDR3 runs to 9 residues. CDR3 nucleotide sequence: TGTGCCAGCAGCAAATTTGCCGGTTTT. It yields the protein CASSKFAGF.

The chain joins TRBV7-2 to TRBJ1-1; D is unclear. Trimming shortened V by 1 base and J by 1 base, and 10 bases separated the two germline ends. CDR1 is SGHTA and CDR2 is FQGNSA in the germline V gene. The CDR3 sequence is 15 residues long. The CDR3 sequence is CASSLDGTRNTEAFF. The CDR3 DNA follows: TGTGCCAGCAGCTTAGACGGCACCCGGAACACTGAAGCTTTCTTT.

There are a few counts of this clonotype. J is TRBJ2-1 and V is TRBV19; weak D call: TRBD2 (5 bases). With 5 bases removed from V and 7 bases from J, the gap between germline ends came to 9 bases. From germline, CDR1 is LNHDA and CDR2 SQIVND (reference sequence). There are 12 residues in the CDR3. The CDR3 here is CASSWGVNEQFF. The CDR3 nucleotides read TGTGCCAGTAGTTGGGGAGTAAATGAGCAGTTCTTC.

The chain is built from TRBV2 and TRBJ1-1, with a tentative D call TRBD1 (5 bases). Germline V lookup: CDR1 SNHLY, CDR2 FYNNEI. The CDR3 consists of 12 residues. The V gene lost 9 bases and the J gene lost 10 bases, with 18 bases spanning the gap. The CDR3 nucleotides read TGTGCCAGTCAGGGAGACAGTAAGCGAGCTTTCTTT. Protein: CASQGDSKRAFF.

A note on this clonotype: Its ends do not fully match the called genes, so a read error is possible. The chain joins TRBV11-2 to TRBJ1-1; unclear D gene. Per the germline V gene, CDR1 is SGHAT and CDR2 is FQNNGV. CDR3 length: 14 amino acids. The CDR3 nucleotides are TGTGCCAGCAGCCCTATGGTGGTGAACACTGAAGCTTCCTTT. This encodes CASSPMVVNTEASF. Full variable domain (remainder filled in from reference TRBV11-2 and TRBJ1-1): EAGVAQSPRYKIIEKRQSVAFWCNPISGHATLYWYQQILGQGPKLLIQFQNNGVVDDSQLPKDRFSAERLKGVDSTLKIQPAKLEDSAVYLCASSPMVVNTEASFGQGTRLTVV.

This clonotype was observed a handful of times. The rearrangement links TRBV4-1 to TRBJ2-1; TRBD1 agrees at 8 bases. This CDR3 is built from 18 residues. CDR1 and CDR2 from the germline V gene are MGHRA and YSYEKL. V shed 3 bases, J shed 5 bases, and the junction held 15 bases outside the gene matches. The chain's CDR3 is CASSQDMTGAGYHNEQFF. CDR3 DNA: TGCGCCAGCAGCCAGGATATGACAGGGGCCGGATATCACAATGAGCAGTTCTTC.

A remark on this clonotype: An end of the junction differs from the germline gene, which may be a read error. The rearrangement uses TRBV9 and TRBJ2-5; D is perhaps TRBD1 or TRBD2 (6 bases each). Per the germline V gene, CDR1 is SGDLS and CDR2 is YYNGEE. The CDR3 is 14 residues long. The CDR3 sequence: CASSVEGGTQGGFF. CDR3 sequence (DNA): TGTGCCAGCAGCGTAGAGGGGGGAACCCAGGGCGGGTTCTTC.

The genes are TRBV14 and TRBJ2-1, with D uncertain. Germline V CDR1 and CDR2: SGHDN, FVKESK. This CDR3 contains 12 residues. Deletions cut 0 bases from V and 14 bases from J, with 11 bases between. DNA for the CDR3: TGTGCCAGCAGCCAAGACTATCCGGCAAAGTTCTTC. Its protein product is CASSQDYPAKFF.

This clonotype came up a few times. V usage is TRBV5-1 and J usage is TRBJ2-4; D not resolved. The CDR3 is 14 amino acids. Germline CDR1 is SGHRS and CDR2 is YFSETQ. Trimming stripped 2 bases from V and 3 bases from J, with 9 bases between. CDR3 DNA: TGCGCCAGCAGCTTCACAGACAACAAAAACATTCAGTACTTC. Protein: CASSFTDNKNIQYF.

This clonotype was counted a few times. The chain has TRBV28 and TRBJ2-3; D not resolved. The germline V gene has CDR1 MDHEN and CDR2 SYDVKM. The CDR3 extends over 11 amino acids. The ends were cut back, 2 bases at V and 7 bases at J, with 4 bases in the middle. CDR3 sequence (DNA): TGTGCCAGCAGTTTAGAGCATACGCAGTATTTT. It encodes CASSLEHTQYF.

This rearrangement joins TRBV15 to TRBJ2-7, with D possibly TRBD2 on 6 matching bases. The V and J ends lost 0 bases and 5 bases respectively, with 11 bases between them. The CDR3 loop spans 14 amino acids. Germline V lookup: CDR1 LNHNV, CDR2 YYDKDF (reference sequence). The CDR3 region is CATSREGLGHEQYF. CDR3 in DNA: TGTGCCACCAGCAGAGAGGGACTGGGACACGAGCAGTACTTC.

This clonotype was counted between two and nine times. The chain uses TRBV20-1 and TRBJ2-7; 8 positions agree with TRBD1. CDR1 DFQATT and CDR2 SNEGSKA come from the germline V gene (reference sequence). V lost 6 bases and J lost 0; bases outside the gene matches: 7. This CDR3 has 14 residues. For the CDR3, the DNA is TGCAGTGCGATACCGGACAGGGTCTCCTACGAGCAGTACTTC. Its translation: CSAIPDRVSYEQYF.